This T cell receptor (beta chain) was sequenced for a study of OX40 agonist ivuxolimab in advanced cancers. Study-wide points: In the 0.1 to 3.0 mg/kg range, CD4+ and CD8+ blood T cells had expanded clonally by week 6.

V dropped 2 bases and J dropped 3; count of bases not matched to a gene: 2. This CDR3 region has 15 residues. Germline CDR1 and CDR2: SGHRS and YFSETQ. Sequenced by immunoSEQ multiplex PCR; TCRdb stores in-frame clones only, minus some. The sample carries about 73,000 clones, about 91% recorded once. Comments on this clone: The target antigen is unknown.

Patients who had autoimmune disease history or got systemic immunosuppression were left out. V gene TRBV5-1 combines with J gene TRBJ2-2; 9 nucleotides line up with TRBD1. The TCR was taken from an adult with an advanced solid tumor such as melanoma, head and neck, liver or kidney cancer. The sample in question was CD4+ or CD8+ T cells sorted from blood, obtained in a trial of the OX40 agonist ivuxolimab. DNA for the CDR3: TGCGCCAGCAGCTTACAGGGGGCGGACACCGGGGAGCTGTTTTTT. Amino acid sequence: CASSLQGADTGELFF.